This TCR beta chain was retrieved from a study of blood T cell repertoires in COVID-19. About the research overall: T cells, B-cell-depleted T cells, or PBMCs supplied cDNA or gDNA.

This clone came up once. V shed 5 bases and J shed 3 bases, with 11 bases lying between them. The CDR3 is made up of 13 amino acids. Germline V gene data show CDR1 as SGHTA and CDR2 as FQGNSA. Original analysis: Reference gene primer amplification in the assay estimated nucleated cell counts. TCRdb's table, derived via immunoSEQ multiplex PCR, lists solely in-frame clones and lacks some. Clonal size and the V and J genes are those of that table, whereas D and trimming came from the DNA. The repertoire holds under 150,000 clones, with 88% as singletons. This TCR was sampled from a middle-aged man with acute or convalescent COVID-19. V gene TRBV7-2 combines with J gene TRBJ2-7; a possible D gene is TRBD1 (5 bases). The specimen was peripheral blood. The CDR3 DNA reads TGTGCCAGCAGCGCCAGGGCTGACTACGAGCAGTACTTC. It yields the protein CASSARADYEQYF.